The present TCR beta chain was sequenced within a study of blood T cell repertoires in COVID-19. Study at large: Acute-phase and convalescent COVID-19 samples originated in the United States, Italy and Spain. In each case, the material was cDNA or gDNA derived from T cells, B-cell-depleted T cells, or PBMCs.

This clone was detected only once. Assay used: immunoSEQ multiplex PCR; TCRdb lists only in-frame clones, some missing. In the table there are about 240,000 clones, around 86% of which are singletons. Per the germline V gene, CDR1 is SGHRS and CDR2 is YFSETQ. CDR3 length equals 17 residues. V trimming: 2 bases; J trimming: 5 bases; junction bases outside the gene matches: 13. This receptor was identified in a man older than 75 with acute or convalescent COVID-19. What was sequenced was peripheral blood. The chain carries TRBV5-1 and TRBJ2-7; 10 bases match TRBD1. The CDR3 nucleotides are TGCGCCAGCAGCTTTTATCCTCCGGGACAGGGGATCGACGAGCAGTACTTC. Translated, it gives CASSFYPPGQGIDEQYF. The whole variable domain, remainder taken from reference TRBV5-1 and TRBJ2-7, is KAGVTQTPRYLIKTRGQQVTLSCSPISGHRSVSWYQQTPGQGLQFLFEYFSETQRNKGNFPGRFSGRQFSNSRSEMNVSTLELGDSALYLCASSFYPPGQGIDEQYFGPGTRLTVT.